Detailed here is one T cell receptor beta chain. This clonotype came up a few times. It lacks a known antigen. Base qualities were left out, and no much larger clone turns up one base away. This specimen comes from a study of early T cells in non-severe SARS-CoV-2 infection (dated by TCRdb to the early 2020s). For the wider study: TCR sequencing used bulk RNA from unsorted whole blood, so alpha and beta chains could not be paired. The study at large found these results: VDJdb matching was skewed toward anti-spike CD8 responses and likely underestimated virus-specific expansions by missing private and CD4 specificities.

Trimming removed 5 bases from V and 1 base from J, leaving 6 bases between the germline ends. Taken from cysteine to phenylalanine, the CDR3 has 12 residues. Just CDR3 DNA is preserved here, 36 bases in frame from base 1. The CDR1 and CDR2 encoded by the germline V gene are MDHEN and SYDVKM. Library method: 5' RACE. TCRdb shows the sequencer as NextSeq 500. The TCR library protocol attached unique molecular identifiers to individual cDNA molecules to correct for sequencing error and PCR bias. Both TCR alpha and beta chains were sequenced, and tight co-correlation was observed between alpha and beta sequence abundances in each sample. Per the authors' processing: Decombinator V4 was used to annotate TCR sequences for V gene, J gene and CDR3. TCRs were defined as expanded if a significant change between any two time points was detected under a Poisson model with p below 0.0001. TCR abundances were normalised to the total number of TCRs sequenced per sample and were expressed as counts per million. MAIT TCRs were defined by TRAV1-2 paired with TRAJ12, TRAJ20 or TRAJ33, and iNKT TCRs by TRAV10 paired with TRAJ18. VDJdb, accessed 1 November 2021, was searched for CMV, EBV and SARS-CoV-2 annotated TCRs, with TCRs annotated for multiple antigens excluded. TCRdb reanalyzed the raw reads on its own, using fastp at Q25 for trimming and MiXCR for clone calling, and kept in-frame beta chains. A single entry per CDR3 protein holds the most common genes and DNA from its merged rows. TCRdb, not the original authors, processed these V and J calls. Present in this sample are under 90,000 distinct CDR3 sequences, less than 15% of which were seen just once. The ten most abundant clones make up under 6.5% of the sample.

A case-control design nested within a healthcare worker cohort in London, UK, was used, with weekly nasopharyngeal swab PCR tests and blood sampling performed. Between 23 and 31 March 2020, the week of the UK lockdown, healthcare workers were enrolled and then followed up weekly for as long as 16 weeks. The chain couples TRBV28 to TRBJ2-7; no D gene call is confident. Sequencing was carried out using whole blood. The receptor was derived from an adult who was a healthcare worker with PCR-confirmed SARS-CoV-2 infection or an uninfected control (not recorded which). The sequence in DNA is TGTGCCAGCAGTCGAAAGTCCTACGAGCAGTACTTC. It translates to CASSRKSYEQYF.